The rows below give T cell receptor beta chains drawn from one sample of a study of shared T cell receptors in the human thymus. Profiling relied on immunoSEQ multiplex PCR, and the TCRdb table lists in-frame clones only, not all of them. This table has under 850,000 clones, approximately 90% appearing once. The same specimen was also included in a second study, on human thymus T cells.

The specimen sequenced was thymocytes. All receptors derive from a boy younger than two with a congenital heart defect. CDR3s include the opening cysteine and the closing phenylalanine or tryptophan. The order of the fields is clone size, V gene, J gene, D gene, CDR3 protein, CDR3 DNA. D genes are given only for firm matches. Not all rows give a size; the values are once, few, many and, for expanded clones, a class.

clone_size: .; v_call: TRBV7-9; j_call: TRBJ2-7; d_call: .; cdr3_aa: CASSLGRFRDEQYF; cdr3_nt: TGTGCCAGCAGCTTAGGGCGGTTCCGGGACGAGCAGTACTTC
clone_size: .; v_call: TRBV14; j_call: TRBJ2-1; d_call: TRBD2; cdr3_aa: CASSPGTSGSYNEQFF; cdr3_nt: TGTGCCAGCAGCCCCGGGACTAGCGGGTCTTACAATGAGCAGTTCTTC
clone_size: .; v_call: TRBV27; j_call: TRBJ2-7; d_call: TRBD2; cdr3_aa: CASSLWRETSYEQYF; cdr3_nt: TGTGCCAGCAGTTTATGGCGGGAGACCTCCTACGAGCAGTACTTC
clone_size: .; v_call: TRBV2; j_call: TRBJ2-1; d_call: .; cdr3_aa: CASSEAVPGEQFF; cdr3_nt: TGTGCCAGCAGTGAAGCGGTACCCGGTGAGCAGTTCTTC
clone_size: .; v_call: TRBV4-3; j_call: TRBJ2-5; d_call: .; cdr3_aa: CASSHVRDQETQYF; cdr3_nt: TGCGCCAGCAGCCATGTCCGGGACCAAGAGACCCAGTACTTC
clone_size: .; v_call: TRBV25-1; j_call: TRBJ2-6; d_call: .; cdr3_aa: CASSGAQQGSGANVLTF; cdr3_nt: TGTGCCAGCAGCGGAGCCCAGCAGGGCTCTGGGGCCAACGTCCTGACTTTC
clone_size: .; v_call: TRBV4-3; j_call: TRBJ2-1; d_call: .; cdr3_aa: CASSLSGTIRSYNEQFF; cdr3_nt: TGCGCCAGCAGCCTTAGCGGAACAATTCGCTCCTACAATGAGCAGTTCTTC
clone_size: .; v_call: TRBV5-1; j_call: TRBJ2-7; d_call: TRBD1; cdr3_aa: CASSTGTGLEQYF; cdr3_nt: TGCGCCAGCAGCACCGGGACAGGTCTCGAGCAGTACTTC
clone_size: .; v_call: TRBV5-1; j_call: TRBJ2-7; d_call: TRBD1; cdr3_aa: CASSPDRGRENYEQYF; cdr3_nt: TGCGCCAGCAGCCCAGACAGGGGGCGTGAAAACTACGAGCAGTACTTC
clone_size: once; v_call: TRBV28; j_call: TRBJ2-1; d_call: TRBD1; cdr3_aa: CASRKNRGWSYNEQFF; cdr3_nt: TGTGCCAGCAGAAAGAACAGGGGTTGGTCCTACAATGAGCAGTTCTTC
clone_size: .; v_call: TRBV6-6; j_call: TRBJ2-7; d_call: .; cdr3_aa: CASSYSGEDEQYF; cdr3_nt: TGTGCCAGCAGTTACTCGGGGGAGGACGAGCAGTACTTC
clone_size: .; v_call: TRBV18; j_call: TRBJ2-7; d_call: .; cdr3_aa: CASSPWGGKAYEQYF; cdr3_nt: TGTGCCAGCTCACCGTGGGGCGGGAAGGCCTACGAGCAGTACTTC
clone_size: .; v_call: TRBV5-1; j_call: TRBJ2-7; d_call: TRBD2; cdr3_aa: CASSLGSGTTYSYEQYF; cdr3_nt: TGCGCCAGCAGCTTGGGATCGGGGACTACCTACTCCTACGAGCAGTACTTC
clone_size: .; v_call: TRBV7-3; j_call: TRBJ2-1; d_call: TRBD2; cdr3_aa: CASSLAGASYNEQFF; cdr3_nt: TGTGCCAGCAGCTTAGCGGGAGCCTCCTACAATGAGCAGTTCTTC
clone_size: .; v_call: TRBV29-1; j_call: TRBJ2-1; d_call: TRBD1; cdr3_aa: CSLSSGGIYNEQFF; cdr3_nt: TGCAGCCTTTCTTCAGGGGGCATCTACAATGAGCAGTTCTTC
clone_size: .; v_call: TRBV7-2; j_call: TRBJ2-5; d_call: TRBD1; cdr3_aa: CASSPYRGRREETQYF; cdr3_nt: TGTGCCAGCAGCCCTTACAGGGGGCGAAGGGAAGAGACCCAGTACTTC
clone_size: .; v_call: TRBV5-6; j_call: TRBJ2-7; d_call: .; cdr3_aa: CASSPDTFSYEQYF; cdr3_nt: TGTGCCAGCAGTCCGGACACGTTCTCCTACGAGCAGTACTTC
clone_size: .; v_call: TRBV5-1; j_call: TRBJ2-3; d_call: TRBD2; cdr3_aa: CASSLILAGADTQYF; cdr3_nt: TGCGCCAGCAGCTTGATTCTAGCGGGGGCAGATACGCAGTATTTT
clone_size: .; v_call: TRBV25-1; j_call: TRBJ2-7; d_call: .; cdr3_aa: CASSAPRDTSYEQYF; cdr3_nt: TGTGCCAGCAGTGCACCGAGGGACACCTCCTACGAGCAGTACTTC
clone_size: .; v_call: TRBV29-1; j_call: TRBJ2-1; d_call: TRBD2; cdr3_aa: CSVEGRGRSYNEQFF; cdr3_nt: TGCAGCGTTGAGGGGCGCGGGAGGTCCTACAATGAGCAGTTCTTC
clone_size: .; v_call: TRBV29-1; j_call: TRBJ1-2; d_call: TRBD1; cdr3_aa: CSVEMGQGARGYTF; cdr3_nt: TGCAGCGTTGAGATGGGACAGGGGGCCCGGGGCTACACCTTC
clone_size: .; v_call: TRBV14; j_call: TRBJ1-2; d_call: .; cdr3_aa: CASSQRGGNYGYTF; cdr3_nt: TGTGCCAGCAGCCAGAGGGGGGGGAACTATGGCTACACCTTC
clone_size: .; v_call: TRBV10-3; j_call: TRBJ1-5; d_call: .; cdr3_aa: CASGGPVGEPQHF; cdr3_nt: TGTGCCAGTGGGGGCCCCGTGGGTGAGCCCCAGCATTTT
clone_size: .; v_call: TRBV7-9; j_call: TRBJ2-3; d_call: TRBD2; cdr3_aa: CASSFPQLSGRGTDTQYF; cdr3_nt: TGTGCCAGCAGCTTCCCGCAGCTTAGCGGGAGAGGCACAGATACGCAGTATTTT
clone_size: .; v_call: TRBV9; j_call: TRBJ2-1; d_call: .; cdr3_aa: CASSDSDGNEQFF; cdr3_nt: TGTGCCAGCAGTGACTCGGATGGAAATGAGCAGTTCTTC
clone_size: .; v_call: TRBV4-3; j_call: TRBJ2-1; d_call: .; cdr3_aa: CASSQAQGEQFF; cdr3_nt: TGCGCCAGCAGCCAAGCGCAGGGTGAGCAGTTCTTC
clone_size: few; v_call: TRBV19; j_call: TRBJ2-1; d_call: TRBD2; cdr3_aa: CASSVSGRTLSSYNEQFF; cdr3_nt: TGTGCCAGTAGCGTTAGCGGGAGAACTTTGAGCTCCTACAATGAGCAGTTCTTC
clone_size: .; v_call: TRBV28; j_call: TRBJ2-1; d_call: .; cdr3_aa: CASSLRTVRDGAYNEQFF; cdr3_nt: TGTGCCAGCAGTTTAAGGACCGTGCGGGACGGAGCCTACAATGAGCAGTTCTTC
clone_size: .; v_call: TRBV7-3; j_call: TRBJ2-7; d_call: .; cdr3_aa: CASSLEGGYEQYF; cdr3_nt: TGTGCCAGCAGCTTAGAAGGGGGCTACGAGCAGTACTTC
clone_size: .; v_call: TRBV6-1; j_call: TRBJ2-1; d_call: .; cdr3_aa: CASRPLVNHEQFF; cdr3_nt: TGTGCCAGCCGACCACTAGTTAACCATGAGCAGTTCTTC
clone_size: .; v_call: TRBV14; j_call: TRBJ2-1; d_call: TRBD2; cdr3_aa: CASSQDPSGPRNEQFF; cdr3_nt: TGTGCCAGCAGCCAAGATCCTAGCGGACCCAGGAATGAGCAGTTCTTC
clone_size: .; v_call: TRBV7-2; j_call: TRBJ2-3; d_call: TRBD1; cdr3_aa: CASSLWRGQGTDTQYF; cdr3_nt: TGTGCCAGCAGCCTGTGGAGGGGACAGGGCACAGATACGCAGTATTTT